This TCR beta chain was sequenced during a study of patients and donors after allogeneic stem cell transplantation. Via MiXCR, TCRdb re-called the RT-PCR reads, giving one row per CDR3 protein. The table includes 200,000 to 250,000 distinct CDR3 sequences, 13% to 15% detected once. This clonotype was counted only a few times. The sequencing sample was made of blood, either unsorted or a sorted T cell fraction (not recorded which). The source of this sequence is a human donor who was either an allogeneic HSCT recipient or a stem cell or donor lymphocyte infusion donor (not recorded which). It is not recorded whose cells these are; they may come from a transplant donor.

CDR3 in DNA: TGTGCCAGCAGCGCCAGACCCGGGGATGAGCAGTTCTTC. Translation gives CASSARPGDEQFF. The J gene is TRBJ2-1, the V gene TRBV9; D possibly corresponds to TRBD2 (5 bases). V was trimmed by 3 bases and J by 8 bases, leaving 12 bases between them. This CDR3 has 13 residues. Germline V CDR1 and CDR2: SGDLS, YYNGEE.